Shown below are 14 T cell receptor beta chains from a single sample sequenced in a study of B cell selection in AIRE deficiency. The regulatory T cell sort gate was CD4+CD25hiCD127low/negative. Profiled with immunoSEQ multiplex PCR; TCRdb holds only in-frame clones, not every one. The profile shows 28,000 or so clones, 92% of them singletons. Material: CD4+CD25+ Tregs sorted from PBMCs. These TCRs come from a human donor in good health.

This chain's CDR3 is CASSGEDTQYF. DNA of the CDR3: TGTGCCAGCAGCGGAGAGGATACGCAGTATTTT. The chain links TRBV2 to TRBJ2-3; the D is unclear. Trimming cost V 6 bases and J 6 bases, with 7 bases left between them. The CDR3 totals 11 residues. Germline CDR1 reads SNHLY; CDR2 reads FYNNEI.

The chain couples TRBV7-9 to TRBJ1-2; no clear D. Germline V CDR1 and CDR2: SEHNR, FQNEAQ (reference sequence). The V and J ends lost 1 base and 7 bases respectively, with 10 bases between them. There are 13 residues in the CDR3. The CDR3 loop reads CASSLEAGGGYTF. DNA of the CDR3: TGTGCCAGCAGCTTAGAGGCAGGCGGTGGCTACACCTTC.

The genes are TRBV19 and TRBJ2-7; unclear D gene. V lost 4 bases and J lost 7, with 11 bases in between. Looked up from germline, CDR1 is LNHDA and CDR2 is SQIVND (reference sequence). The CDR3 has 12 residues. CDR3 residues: CASSTDTGEQYF. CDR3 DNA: TGTGCCAGTAGTACCGACACCGGGGAGCAGTACTTC. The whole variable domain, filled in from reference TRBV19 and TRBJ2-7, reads DGGITQSPKYLFRKEGQNVTLSCEQNLNHDAMYWYRQDPGQGLRLIYYSQIVNDFQKGDIAEGYSVSREKKESFPLTVTSAQKNPTAFYLCASSTDTGEQYFGPGTRLTVT.

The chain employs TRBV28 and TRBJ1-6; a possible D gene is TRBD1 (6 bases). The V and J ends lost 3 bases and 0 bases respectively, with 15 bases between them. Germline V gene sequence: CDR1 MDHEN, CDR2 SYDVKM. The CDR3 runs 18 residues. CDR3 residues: CASSFRGARVSYNSPLHF. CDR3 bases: TGTGCCAGCAGTTTTAGGGGGGCACGGGTCTCCTATAATTCACCCCTCCACTTT.

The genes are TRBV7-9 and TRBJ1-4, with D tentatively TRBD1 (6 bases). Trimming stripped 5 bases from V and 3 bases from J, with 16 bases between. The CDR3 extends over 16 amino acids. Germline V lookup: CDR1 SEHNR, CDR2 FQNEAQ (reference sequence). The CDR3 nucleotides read TGTGCCAGCAGCCCCGGACAGTTAGGAGCTAATGAAAAACTGTTTTTT. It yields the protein CASSPGQLGANEKLFF.

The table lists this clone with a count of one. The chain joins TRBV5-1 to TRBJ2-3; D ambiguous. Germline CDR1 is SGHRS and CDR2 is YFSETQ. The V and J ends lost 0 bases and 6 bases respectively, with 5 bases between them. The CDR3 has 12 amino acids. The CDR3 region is CASSLDWDTQYF. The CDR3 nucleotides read TGCGCCAGCAGCTTGGATTGGGATACGCAGTATTTT.

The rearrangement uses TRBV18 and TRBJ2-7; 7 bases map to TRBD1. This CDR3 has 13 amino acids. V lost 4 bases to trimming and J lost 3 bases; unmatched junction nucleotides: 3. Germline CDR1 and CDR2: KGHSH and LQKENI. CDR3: CASSRGQIYEQYF. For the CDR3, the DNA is TGTGCCAGCTCACGGGGACAGATCTACGAGCAGTACTTC.

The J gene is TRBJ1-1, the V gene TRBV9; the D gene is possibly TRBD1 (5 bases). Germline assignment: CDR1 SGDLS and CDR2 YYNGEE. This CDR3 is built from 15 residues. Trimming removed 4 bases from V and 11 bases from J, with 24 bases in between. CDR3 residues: CASSPRDGNDGEAFF. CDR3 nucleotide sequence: TGTGCCAGCAGCCCCCGGGACGGGAACGATGGGGAGGCTTTCTTT.

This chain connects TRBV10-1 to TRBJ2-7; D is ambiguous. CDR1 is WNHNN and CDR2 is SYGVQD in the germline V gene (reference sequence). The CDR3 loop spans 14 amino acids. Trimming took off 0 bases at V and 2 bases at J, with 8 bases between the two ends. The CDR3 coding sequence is TGCGCCAGCAGTGAGTCGAGAGAACCCTACGAGCAGTACTTC. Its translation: CASSESREPYEQYF.

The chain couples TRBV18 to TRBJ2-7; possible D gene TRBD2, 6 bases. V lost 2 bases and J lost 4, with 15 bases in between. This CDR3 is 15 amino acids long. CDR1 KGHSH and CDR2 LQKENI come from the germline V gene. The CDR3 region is CASSPSGVGGYEQYF. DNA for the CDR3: TGTGCCAGCTCACCATCGGGAGTAGGTGGATACGAGCAGTACTTC.

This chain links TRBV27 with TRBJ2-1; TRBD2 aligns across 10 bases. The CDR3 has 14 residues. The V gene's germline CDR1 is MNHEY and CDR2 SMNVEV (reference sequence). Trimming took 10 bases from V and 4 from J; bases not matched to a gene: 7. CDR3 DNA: TGTGCCACCCCTCTAGCGGGAGAATACAATGAGCAGTTCTTC. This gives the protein CATPLAGEYNEQFF.

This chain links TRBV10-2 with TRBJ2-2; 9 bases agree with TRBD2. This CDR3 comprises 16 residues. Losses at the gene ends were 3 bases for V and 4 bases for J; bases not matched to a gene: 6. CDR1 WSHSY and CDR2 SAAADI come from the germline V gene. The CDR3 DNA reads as TGCGCCAGCAGTGAAACGACTAGCGGAAGCACCGGGGAGCTGTTTTTT. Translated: CASSETTSGSTGELFF.

DNA for the CDR3: TGTGCCAGCAAATACAGGGAGCGGAACACTGAAGCTTTCTTT. Translating it yields CASKYRERNTEAFF. V usage is TRBV2 and J usage is TRBJ1-1; tentative D call: TRBD1 (6 bases). Trimming took off 7 bases at V and 1 base at J, with 13 bases between the two ends. Germline V lookup: CDR1 SNHLY, CDR2 FYNNEI. The CDR3 length is 14 residues.

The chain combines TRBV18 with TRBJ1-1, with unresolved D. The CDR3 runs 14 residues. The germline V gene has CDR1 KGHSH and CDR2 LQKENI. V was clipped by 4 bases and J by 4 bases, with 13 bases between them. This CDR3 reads CASSRVGLGTEAFF. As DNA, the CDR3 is TGTGCCAGCTCACGAGTGGGATTGGGCACTGAAGCTTTCTTT.